The following is a T cell receptor (beta chain) sequence with its context. In the authors' methods: Counts of nucleated cells, estimated from reference gene primer amplification, were obtained. The method was immunoSEQ multiplex PCR; TCRdb's version includes in-frame clones alone and lacks a portion of them. V, J and clone size derive from that table, while D and trimming were established from the DNA sequence. This sample has roughly 80,000 clones, with approximately 91% found just once. Germline CDR1 reads LGHDT; CDR2 reads YNNKEL (reference sequence). V dropped 4 bases and J dropped 6 bases, with 23 bases sitting between them. CDR3 size: 17 residues. The data are from a study of blood T cell repertoires in COVID-19. In the study overall: COVID-19 samples from acute and convalescent phases originated in the United States, Italy and Spain. T cells, B-cell-depleted T cells, or PBMCs supplied cDNA or gDNA.

This TCR came from an elderly woman with acute or convalescent COVID-19. Sequences were obtained from peripheral blood. The chain uses TRBV3-1 (or the pseudogene TRBV3-2) and TRBJ2-3; D might be TRBD2 (5 bases). CDR3 in DNA: TGTGCCAGCAGCCTGTCGGCCGGGATCAAGCTTACGGATACGCAGTATTTT. The encoded protein is CASSLSAGIKLTDTQYF.